This is a list of T cell receptor beta chains from one sample in a study of regulatory and conventional T cells in RAG deficiency. The data were produced by immunoSEQ multiplex PCR, yet TCRdb's version contains in-frame clones alone and is incomplete. In the table there are 29,000 or so clones, 90% to 95% of which are singletons. These data also formed part of another study, on regulatory T cells.

Sequencing was performed on CD25- CD4+ T cells sorted from blood. The receptors derive from a human donor in good health. Both conserved end residues are trimmed from each CDR3.

j_call v_call cdr3_aa
TRBJ2-5 TRBV14 ASSQGKRGLPMGETQY
TRBJ2-3 TRBV5-1 ASSLGGEGSTDTQY
TRBJ1-5 TRBV28 ASSLWGSGNQPQH
TRBJ1-6 TRBV5-4 ASSSTGGPPSNSPLH
TRBJ2-5 TRBV27 ASSFDRKEETQY
TRBJ2-3 TRBV5-8 ASSLGVNRMFTDTQY
TRBJ1-2 TRBV11-2 ASSFGGLEVRSYT
TRBJ1-1 TRBV5-8 ASSLESGRVATEAF
TRBJ1-2 TRBV5-1 ASSLLEEGLGYGYT
TRBJ2-5 TRBV7-2 ASSIQGAFGETQY
TRBJ2-7 TRBV4-1 ASSHQGAYEQY
TRBJ2-7 TRBV9 ASSAGQGPLYEQY
TRBJ2-7 TRBV11-2 ASSLVGWGGEQY
TRBJ1-6 TRBV19 ASSITPGQEPNSPLH
TRBJ2-4 TRBV6-5 ASSPDRATNIQY
TRBJ1-1 TRBV14 ASSQELVARAEAF
TRBJ1-4 TRBV4-1 ASTPLGTGGEKLF
TRBJ2-5 TRBV11-2 ASSYMVRETQY
TRBJ1-2 TRBV7-9 ASSLAVTVGGYT
TRBJ2-7 TRBV5-6 ASSFGGSYEQY
TRBJ2-3 TRBV11-3 ASSLGADSGDTQY
TRBJ2-5 TRBV5-1 ASHLAGGTQETQY
TRBJ2-3 TRBV9 ASSVAWQPGDTQY
TRBJ1-2 TRBV2 ASSEALLSGYT
TRBJ1-1 TRBV5-4 ASSLGPPGGGTEAF
TRBJ1-6 TRBV2 ASRRQGYGSPLH
TRBJ2-2 TRBV7-2 ASSLWGTGPDLSTGELF
TRBJ1-4 TRBV5-1 ASSLETGVRPF
TRBJ1-5 TRBV7-2 ASSSQRGMVQPQH
TRBJ1-3 TRBV2 ATQQGRSGNTIY
TRBJ1-2 TRBV6-5 ASSYSTGGVAGYT
TRBJ2-5 TRBV5-1 ASSSLTTGEPQETQY
TRBJ2-5 TRBV6-1 ASRGWGTGQETQY
TRBJ1-1 TRBV6-1 ASSEGLSNTEAF
TRBJ2-7 TRBV6-1 ALRGAYEQY
TRBJ2-4 TRBV7-8 ASSVGQGNIQY
TRBJ2-5 TRBV21-1 ASTRGGPQETQY
TRBJ1-2 TRBV2 ASGQGDYGYT
TRBJ2-6 TRBV6-6 ANYQGVGNVLT
TRBJ2-3 TRBV5-1 ASSTTSSSTDTQY
TRBJ1-4 TRBV7-2 ASSLQQGPNEKLF
TRBJ1-1 TRBV10-3 AITGAMNTEAF
TRBJ1-6 TRBV30 AWSKTDRVYNSPLH
TRBJ2-7 TRBV6-1 ASRPTPKGAYEQY
TRBJ2-1 TRBV21-1 ASSKVGGGAVDEQF
TRBJ1-5 TRBV2 ASSVNSNQPQH
TRBJ2-2 TRBV6-1 ASRERQGRNTGELF
TRBJ1-2 TRBV28 ASSLPGSSGRGYGYT
TRBJ2-3 TRBV5-1 ASSSTGTGGTDTQY
TRBJ2-5 TRBV21-1 ASGFDRPGVETQY
TRBJ1-6 TRBV6-5 ASRMTGRESPLH
TRBJ2-3 TRBV5-1 ASSLAAGAGGEDTQY
TRBJ1-5 TRBV19 ASSPVYSNQPQH
TRBJ1-1 TRBV30 AWSVQGRAAEAF
TRBJ1-1 TRBV6-1 ANGGWNTEAF
TRBJ1-2 TRBV5-1 ASSSLGQGLYGYT
TRBJ2-3 TRBV7-2 ASSFGTGGTTDTQY
TRBJ1-1 TRBV28 ASSPGLMNTEAF
TRBJ2-7 TRBV7-9 ASSLLVTRDRADEQY